The 18 T cell receptor beta chains below all came from one sample that was sequenced in a study of T cells in Graves' hyperthyroidism and ophthalmopathy. RNA transcripts gave rise to amplified TCR beta CDR3 regions. When the TCR CDR3 underwent first-round RT-PCR, the HTBI primer set was used. One entry per CDR3 protein, called by TCRdb with MiXCR from the multiplex PCR reads. Here the sample spans 350,000 or so distinct CDR3 sequences, 15% to 20% being singletons. The material sequenced was blood. Receptor source: a woman aged 40 to 55 with Graves' ophthalmopathy.

This clonotype came up many times. The rearrangement joins TRBV27 to TRBJ2-7, with D perhaps TRBD2 (7 bases). Trimming took 5 bases from V and 0 from J, leaving 17 bases between them. The CDR3 loop spans 16 amino acids. CDR1 is MNHEY and CDR2 is SMNVEV in the germline V gene (reference sequence). In nucleotides, the CDR3 is TGTGCCAGCAGTGCGAGCGGGACACAAGACTCCTACGAGCAGTACTTC. Translating it yields CASSASGTQDSYEQYF.

A single count supports this clonotype. V usage is TRBV6-2 or TRBV6-3 and J usage is TRBJ2-5, with 11 bases that match TRBD2. Germline trimming cut 7 bases from V and 4 bases from J; bases unmatched to any gene: 20. CDR1 and CDR2 from the germline V gene are MNHEY and SVGEGT. This CDR3 has 19 residues. The DNA for the CDR3 is TGTGCCAGCAAACCCCGCCCTACTAGCGGGAGAATGGTTTCAGAGACCCAGTACTTC. As protein: CASKPRPTSGRMVSETQYF.

Many counts were recorded for this clonotype. The chain combines TRBV2 with TRBJ2-7; possibly TRBD2 for D (6 bases). The CDR3 has 16 residues. V was trimmed by 6 bases and J by 5 bases, leaving 23 bases between them. Germline values: CDR1 SNHLY, CDR2 FYNNEI. In DNA form, the CDR3 reads TGTGCCAGCAGGACCCCGGGAGCCACCCAACCCGACGAGCAGTACTTC. It codes for CASRTPGATQPDEQYF.

The sample holds many counts of this clonotype. V gene TRBV6-2 or TRBV6-3 combines with J gene TRBJ2-7, with 7 bases that match TRBD2. CDR1 MNHEY and CDR2 SVGEGT come from the germline V gene. This CDR3 is 15 amino acids long. J was trimmed by 2 bases and V by 6 bases; bases with no gene match: 10. CDR3 region: CASRTSRTRTYEQYF. In DNA form, the CDR3 reads TGTGCCAGCAGGACCTCCCGGACTAGAACCTACGAGCAGTACTTC.

This clonotype was observed many times. This rearrangement joins TRBV7-9 to TRBJ2-7, with 7 positions matching TRBD1. J gave up 5 bases and V 5 bases, and 9 bases lay outside the gene matches. The CDR3 totals 14 residues. The V gene's germline CDR1 is SEHNR and CDR2 FQNEAQ (reference sequence). In DNA form, the CDR3 reads TGTGCCAGCAGCCATTACAGGGGTGAGGACGAGCAGTACTTC. It translates to CASSHYRGEDEQYF. The full variable domain, in which reference TRBV7-9 and TRBJ2-7 provide the parts outside the CDR3, is DTGVSQNPRHKITKRGQNVTFRCDPISEHNRLYWYRQTLGQGPEFLTYFQNEAQLEKSRLLSDRFSAERPKGSFSTLEIQRTEQGDSAMYLCASSHYRGEDEQYFGPGTRLTVT.

The gene calls are TRBV30 and TRBJ2-7; the match to TRBD1 covers 9 bases. Germline CDR1 is GTSNPN and CDR2 is SVGIG (reference sequence). The CDR3 is 14 residues long. The V segment lost 5 bases and the J segment 5 bases; nucleotides outside the gene matches: 10. Here the CDR3 DNA reads TGTGCCTGGCGTAGACCGGGACAGGGCCACGAGCAGTACTTC. Protein: CAWRRPGQGHEQYF.

This clonotype showed up many times. CDR3 amino acids: CASSLHAPGQRNGYTF. In DNA form, the CDR3 reads TGTGCCAGTAGCCTACACGCTCCGGGACAGAGAAATGGCTACACCTTC. The chain recombines TRBV19 with TRBJ1-2; 7 nucleotides align to TRBD1. V dropped 6 bases and J dropped 6; count of bases not matched to a gene: 16. CDR3 length: 16 amino acids. In germline, CDR1 is LNHDA, CDR2 SQIVND (reference sequence).

This clonotype was detected ten times or more. The chain has TRBV7-2 and TRBJ2-2; no definite D call. Looked up from germline, CDR1 is SGHTA and CDR2 is FQGNSA. The CDR3 is 13 amino acids. V gave up 5 bases and J gave up 11 bases, with 15 bases separating them. The DNA for the CDR3 is TGTGCCAGCAGCCCAGAGATTCAACGAGAGCTGTTTTTT. Translated, it gives CASSPEIQRELFF.

This clonotype came up many times. The chain has TRBV6-1 and TRBJ1-1, with a weak D call TRBD1 (6 bases). In germline, CDR1 is MNHNS, CDR2 SASEGT. V lost 11 bases and J lost 11, with 15 bases in between. CDR3 length: 10 residues. CDR3 bases: TGTGCCGGAGGGGGTACCCGGGCTTTCTTT. This encodes CAGGGTRAFF.

This clonotype was seen at least ten times. The chain recombines TRBV7-8 with TRBJ2-3; D not resolved. The length of the CDR3 is 14 residues. V shed 3 bases and J shed 2 bases, with 9 bases lying between them. CDR1 is SGHVS, CDR2 FQNEAQ, per germline. CDR3 nucleotides: TGTGCCAGCAGCTTGGAGACTTCCACAGATACGCAGTATTTT. Protein product: CASSLETSTDTQYF.

This clonotype appeared many times. This chain joins TRBV15 and TRBJ2-5; TRBD1 aligns across 9 bases. Per germline, CDR1 LNHNV and CDR2 YYDKDF (reference sequence). V shed 4 bases, J shed 1 base, and the junction held 7 bases outside the gene matches. The CDR3 spans 16 residues. The CDR3 sequence is CATSMDRGNPQETQYF. Written as DNA, the CDR3 is TGTGCCACCAGCATGGACAGGGGTAACCCCCAAGAGACCCAGTACTTC. The complete variable domain, with remaining parts taken from reference TRBV15 and TRBJ2-5, reads DAMVIQNPRYQVTQFGKPVTLSCSQTLNHNVMYWYQQKSSQAPKLLFHYYDKDFNNEADTPDNFQSRRPNTSFCFLDIRSPGLGDTAMYLCATSMDRGNPQETQYFGPGTRLLVL.

At least ten counts were recorded for this clonotype. V and J are TRBV6-1 and TRBJ2-7; tentatively, D is TRBD1 (6 bases). The CDR3 covers 13 residues. Germline V gene data show CDR1 as MNHNS and CDR2 as SASEGT. Trimming pared 4 bases from V and 12 bases from J, leaving 19 bases between. CDR3 DNA sequence: TGTGCCAGCAGTGCACACCCGACAGGATTTAGGTACTTC. As protein: CASSAHPTGFRYF.

This sequence joins TRBV2 and TRBJ2-3; TRBD2 matches at 7 bases. Germline V gene sequence: CDR1 SNHLY, CDR2 FYNNEI. The CDR3 contains 15 residues. With V trimmed by 4 bases and J by 1 base, 5 bases remained unmatched. The CDR3 coding sequence is TGTGCCAGCAGTGGTATGGCGGGGGGCACAGATACGCAGTATTTT. It yields the protein CASSGMAGGTDTQYF. The variable domain in full, completed from reference TRBV2 and TRBJ2-3, reads EPEVTQTPSHQVTQMGQEVILRCVPISNHLYFYWYRQILGQKVEFLVSFYNNEISEKSEIFDDQFSVERPDGSNFTLKIRSTKLEDSAMYFCASSGMAGGTDTQYFGPGTRLTVL.

The CDR3 bases are TGTGCCAGCAGCACCAGCAGAGCGGGCGGGGAGACCCAGTACTTC. Translated: CASSTSRAGGETQYF. The chain uses TRBV3-1 and TRBJ2-5; a possible D gene is TRBD2 (6 bases). The germline gives CDR1 LGHDT, CDR2 YNNKEL (reference sequence). V was clipped by 5 bases and J by 5 bases, with 18 bases between them. The CDR3 sequence is 15 residues long.

The J gene is TRBJ1-1, the V gene TRBV6-1; D is unclear. CDR1 is MNHNS, CDR2 SASEGT, per germline. The V end lost 6 bases, the J end lost 6 bases, and 20 bases lay between the germline ends. The CDR3 runs 15 residues. For the CDR3, the DNA is TGTGCCAGCAGCGGCCGGGTTACCTCTGACTCTGAAGCTTTCTTT. Protein product: CASSGRVTSDSEAFF.

This clonotype was found many times. V usage is TRBV12-3 or TRBV12-4 and J usage is TRBJ1-5; D is ambiguous. V dropped 3 bases and J dropped 7 bases, with 13 bases sitting between them. The CDR3 sequence is 14 residues long. CDR3: CASSFKPPFQPQHF. CDR3 nucleotide sequence: TGTGCCAGCAGTTTTAAGCCCCCCTTCCAGCCCCAGCATTTT.

The chain is built from TRBV6-1 and TRBJ1-6; TRBD1 might be the D (6 bases). The CDR3 totals 14 residues. From germline, CDR1 is MNHNS and CDR2 SASEGT. Trimming cost V 5 bases and J 8 bases, with 13 bases left between them. Written as DNA, the CDR3 is TGTGCCAGCAGTCGAGGCAGGGGTTATTCACCCCTCCACTTT. Translated: CASSRGRGYSPLHF.

This clonotype was seen ten or more times. The V call is TRBV19, the J call TRBJ2-7, with D perhaps given as TRBD1 or TRBD2 (6 bases each). The CDR3 is 14 amino acids. Germline CDR1 reads LNHDA; CDR2 reads SQIVND (reference sequence). V was cut by 3 bases and J by 3 bases, with 12 bases left in between. The CDR3 protein is CASSMFGGGYEQYF. The CDR3 DNA reads TGTGCCAGTAGTATGTTCGGAGGGGGCTACGAGCAGTACTTC.